Listed here are 18 T cell receptor beta chains from one sample, sequenced in a study of monozygotic twins with inflammatory bowel disease. TCRdb reprocessed the 5' RACE reads and keeps a single row for each CDR3 protein, giving no DNA. The data include hundreds of thousands of distinct CDR3 sequences; the top ten clones carry more than 2%. The sequenced sample consisted of blood. These receptors all stem from a human donor with ulcerative colitis or Crohn's disease, or a healthy co-twin of an affected twin (not recorded which).

The chain joins TRBV3-1 to TRBJ2-6. The CDR3 extends over 13 amino acids. The germline CDR1 and CDR2 sequences are LGHDT and YNNKEL (reference sequence). CDR3 sequence: CASSQVGANVLTF. Complete variable domain (other parts from reference TRBV3-1 and TRBJ2-6): DTAVSQTPKYLVTQMGNDKSIKCEQNLGHDTMYWYKQDSKKFLKIMFSYNNKELIINETVPNRFSPKSPDKAHLNLHINSLELGDSAVYFCASSQVGANVLTFGAGSRLTVL.

The chain has TRBV28 and TRBJ2-7; the D call of TRBD1 rests on TCRdb alone, since no DNA is present to check it. The CDR3 length is 15 residues. Germline V gene lookup returns CDR1 MDHEN and CDR2 SYDVKM. CDR3 sequence reads: CASRNDQEATYEQYF.

The chain is built from TRBV4-2 and TRBJ2-7; without DNA, the TCRdb call of TRBD1 cannot be checked. This CDR3 region has 15 residues. Germline CDR1 LGHNA, CDR2 YNFKEQ. This chain's CDR3 is CASSQDPGQANEQYF.

The gene calls are TRBV12-3 or TRBV12-4 and TRBJ2-3; the TRBD1 assignment by TCRdb is unverifiable without DNA. CDR3 size: 13 residues. CDR3 sequence reads: CASSPRVTDTQYF.

The rearrangement uses TRBV9 and TRBJ2-1. The CDR3 length is 15 residues. Germline CDR1 SGDLS, CDR2 YYNGEE. The CDR3 spells CASSVGNPWTNEQFF.

The J gene is TRBJ1-4, the V gene TRBV3-1. CDR1 is LGHDT and CDR2 is YNNKEL in the germline V gene (reference sequence). This CDR3 region has 13 residues. This CDR3 reads CASKKRANEKLFF. Full variable domain (rest looked up from reference TRBV3-1 and TRBJ1-4): DTAVSQTPKYLVTQMGNDKSIKCEQNLGHDTMYWYKQDSKKFLKIMFSYNNKELIINETVPNRFSPKSPDKAHLNLHINSLELGDSAVYFCASKKRANEKLFFGSGTQLSVL.

This chain's CDR3 is CASSPDAGTITYEQYF. The chain is built from TRBV27 and TRBJ2-7; the TRBD1 assignment by TCRdb is unverifiable without DNA. CDR1 is MNHEY, CDR2 SMNVEV, per germline (reference sequence). The length of the CDR3 is 16 residues.

The CDR3 is CARLTQLSHEQYF. J is TRBJ2-7 and V is TRBV27. The CDR3 has 13 residues. The germline V gene has CDR1 MNHEY and CDR2 SMNVEV (reference sequence).

The chain links TRBV3-1 to TRBJ2-2. CDR1 is LGHDT, CDR2 YNNKEL, per germline (reference sequence). The CDR3 has 15 residues. Here the CDR3 reads CASSHSSRNTGELFF.

The V gene is TRBV5-1, the J gene TRBJ2-5. The germline gives CDR1 SGHRS, CDR2 YFSETQ. The CDR3 length is 15 residues. The CDR3: CASSFDIVGVETQYF.

This chain connects TRBV5-1 to TRBJ1-1. Germline V lookup: CDR1 SGHRS, CDR2 YFSETQ. The CDR3 length is 15 residues. The CDR3 sequence: CASSSLGVGTGEAFF.

The rearrangement uses TRBV5-5 and TRBJ2-1; TCRdb lists TRBD1, though no DNA is available to test this call. The CDR3 sequence is 17 residues long. Germline CDR1 SGHKS, CDR2 YYEKEE (reference sequence). CDR3 protein: CASSLWNGASEGEEQFF.

This rearrangement joins TRBV7-2 to TRBJ2-7; TCRdb selects TRBD1, and the lack of DNA leaves this call unchecked. Germline values: CDR1 SGHTA, CDR2 FQGNSA. The CDR3 runs to 15 residues. CDR3 region: CASTIPGRFPYEQYF.

This chain connects TRBV5-1 to TRBJ1-1. Germline lookup yields CDR1 SGHRS and CDR2 YFSETQ. CDR3 length equals 12 residues. The CDR3 loop reads CASTLDRGEAFF.

The genes are TRBV20-1 and TRBJ2-3. The CDR3 consists of 13 residues. Per the germline V gene, CDR1 is DFQATT and CDR2 is SNEGSKA (reference sequence). Here the CDR3 reads CSAEGASTDTQYF.

V and J are TRBV20-1 and TRBJ2-1; absent DNA, TCRdb's TRBD1 call cannot be checked. The CDR3 has 16 residues. Looked up from germline, CDR1 is DFQATT and CDR2 is SNEGSKA (reference sequence). This chain's CDR3 is CSAAPPNGHSYNEQFF.

This chain joins TRBV5-6 and TRBJ1-2; the D call from TCRdb, TRBD1, cannot be confirmed without DNA. The germline gives CDR1 SGHDT, CDR2 YYEEEE. The CDR3 consists of 16 residues. The CDR3: CASSSGQVTGNYGYTF.

This chain uses TRBV5-1 with TRBJ2-7; with no DNA, the TCRdb D assignment of TRBD2 cannot be verified. Germline V gene sequence: CDR1 SGHRS, CDR2 YFSETQ. There are 14 residues in the CDR3. The CDR3 sequence is CASAGRGSSYEQYF.